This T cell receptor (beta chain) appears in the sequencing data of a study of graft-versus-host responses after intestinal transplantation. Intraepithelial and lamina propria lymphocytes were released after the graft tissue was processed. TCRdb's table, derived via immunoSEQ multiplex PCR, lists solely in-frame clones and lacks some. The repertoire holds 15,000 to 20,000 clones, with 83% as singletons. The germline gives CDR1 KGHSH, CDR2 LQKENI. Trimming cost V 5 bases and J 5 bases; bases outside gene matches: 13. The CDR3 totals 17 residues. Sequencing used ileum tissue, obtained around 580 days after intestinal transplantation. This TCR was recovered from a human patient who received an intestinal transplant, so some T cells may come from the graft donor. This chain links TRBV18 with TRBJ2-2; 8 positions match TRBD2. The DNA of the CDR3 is TGTGCCAGCTCAACATCAACCGGGACTAGAAGTACCGGGGAGCTGTTTTTT. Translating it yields CASSTSTGTRSTGELFF.